This T cell receptor beta chain comes out of a study of neurological immune-mediated disorders. Study results and limitations: There were no CDR3 amino acid sequences shared by expanded clones across subjects, a result suggesting private repertoires in all groups. Multiple sclerosis, the disease with the least TCR clonal expansion, fell below healthy controls, whereas HTLV-1-associated myelopathy showed the most.

This clonotype was counted many times. The target antigen is unknown. Time point defined: technical triplicate 2. Unsorted libraries were generated from 2 million PBMCs. These cells had been stored in RNAlater at -80 C. The output of every sequencing run, over 160 million TCR-beta sequences, came from 15-18 subjects. TCRdb re-called the 5' RACE reads through MiXCR, storing one row per CDR3 protein. This sample has tens of thousands of distinct CDR3 sequences, with less than 25% found just once. Trimming took 5 bases from V and 0 from J; bases not matched to a gene: 7. The CDR3 has 17 amino acids. CDR1 and CDR2 (germline): DFQATT, SNEGSKA (reference sequence).

The TCR was taken from a man in his 60s with HTLV-1-associated myelopathy (HAM/TSP). This chain links TRBV20-1 with TRBJ2-3, with 14 bases that match TRBD2. Sequencing was performed on PBMCs. In DNA form, the CDR3 reads TGCAGTGCTCGCCCCGGACTAGCGGGAGGTAGCACAGATACGCAGTATTTT. Its translation is CSARPGLAGGSTDTQYF.